This TCR beta chain stems from a study of T cell responses to AZD1222 COVID-19 vaccine. Assay: immunoSEQ multiplex PCR; the TCRdb copy retains only in-frame clones and omits some. The sample has about 110,000 clones; over 80% are singletons. The ends were cut back, 3 bases at V and 3 bases at J, with 12 bases in the middle. This CDR3 comprises 14 residues. CDR1 MGHRA and CDR2 YSYEKL come from the germline V gene. Details on this clone: The target antigen is unknown.

The study, taken as a whole, reports: Epitopes outside B.1.351 and B.1.1.7 mutated regions reportedly drew nearly half of spike TCRs.

Combined were second doses at about 4 or about 12 weeks. The sequence derives from an adult who received the AZD1222 COVID-19 vaccine. The chain recombines TRBV4-1 with TRBJ2-7; D is tentatively TRBD1 or TRBD2 (5 bases each). The sequences come from peripheral blood, collected 28 days after the second AZD1222 dose. In DNA, the CDR3 is TGCGCCAGCAGCCAGGGTTTTGGGGGCTACGAGCAGTACTTC. This sequence encodes CASSQGFGGYEQYF.